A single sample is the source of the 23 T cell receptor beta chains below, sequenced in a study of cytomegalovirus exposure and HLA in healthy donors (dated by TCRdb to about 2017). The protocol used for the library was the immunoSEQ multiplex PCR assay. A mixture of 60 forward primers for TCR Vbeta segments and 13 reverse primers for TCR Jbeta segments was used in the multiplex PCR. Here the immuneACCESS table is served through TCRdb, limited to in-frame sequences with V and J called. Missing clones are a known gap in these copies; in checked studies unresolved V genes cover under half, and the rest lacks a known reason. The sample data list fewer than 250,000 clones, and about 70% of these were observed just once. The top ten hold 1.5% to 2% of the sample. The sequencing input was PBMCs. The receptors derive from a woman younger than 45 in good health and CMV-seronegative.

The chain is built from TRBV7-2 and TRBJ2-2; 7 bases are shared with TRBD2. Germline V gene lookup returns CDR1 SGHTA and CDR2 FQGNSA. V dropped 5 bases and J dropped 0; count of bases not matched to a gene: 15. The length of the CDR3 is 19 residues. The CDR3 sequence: CASSLLGGWAGANTGELFF. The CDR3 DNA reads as TGTGCCAGCAGCCTACTAGGCGGTTGGGCGGGGGCGAACACCGGGGAGCTGTTTTTT.

CDR3 sequence: CASSEAGTGGFGYTF. The DNA for the CDR3 is TGTGCCAGCAGTGAAGCGGGGACAGGGGGCTTTGGCTACACCTTC. The V gene is TRBV6-1, the J gene TRBJ1-2; 12 nucleotides match TRBD1. This CDR3 has 15 amino acids. J lost 7 bases, V lost 0 bases, and 3 bases had no gene match. Germline V gene lookup returns CDR1 MNHNS and CDR2 SASEGT.

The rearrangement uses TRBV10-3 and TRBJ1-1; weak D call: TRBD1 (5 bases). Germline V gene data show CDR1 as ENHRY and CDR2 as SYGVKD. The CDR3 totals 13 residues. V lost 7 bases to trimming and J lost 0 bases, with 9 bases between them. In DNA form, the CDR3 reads TGTGCCATCACTGTACAGGTGAACACTGAAGCTTTCTTT. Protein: CAITVQVNTEAFF.

The CDR3 protein is CASSPDRGLGWSYEQYF. CDR3 nucleotide sequence: TGTGCCAGCAGCCCGGACAGGGGATTGGGTTGGTCCTACGAGCAGTACTTC. The chain combines TRBV5-5 with TRBJ2-7; TRBD1 matches 9 bases. The J segment lost 1 base and the V segment lost 4 bases, leaving 12 bases of the junction unmatched. Per germline, CDR1 SGHKS and CDR2 YYEKEE (reference sequence). This CDR3 is 17 amino acids long.

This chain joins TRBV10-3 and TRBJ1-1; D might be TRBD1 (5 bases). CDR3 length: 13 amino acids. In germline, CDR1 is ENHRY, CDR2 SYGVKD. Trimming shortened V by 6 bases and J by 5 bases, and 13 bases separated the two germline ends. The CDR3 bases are TGTGCCATCAGGGATCTACGGGGGACTGAAGCTTTCTTT. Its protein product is CAIRDLRGTEAFF.

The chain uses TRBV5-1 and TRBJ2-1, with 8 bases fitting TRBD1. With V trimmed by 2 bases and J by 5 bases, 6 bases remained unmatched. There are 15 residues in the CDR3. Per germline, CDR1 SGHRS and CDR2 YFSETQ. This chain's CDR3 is CASSLRQGNDNEQFF. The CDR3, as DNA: TGCGCCAGCAGCTTACGACAGGGGAATGACAATGAGCAGTTCTTC. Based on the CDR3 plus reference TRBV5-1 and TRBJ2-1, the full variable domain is KAGVTQTPRYLIKTRGQQVTLSCSPISGHRSVSWYQQTPGQGLQFLFEYFSETQRNKGNFPGRFSGRQFSNSRSEMNVSTLELGDSALYLCASSLRQGNDNEQFFGPGTRLTVL.

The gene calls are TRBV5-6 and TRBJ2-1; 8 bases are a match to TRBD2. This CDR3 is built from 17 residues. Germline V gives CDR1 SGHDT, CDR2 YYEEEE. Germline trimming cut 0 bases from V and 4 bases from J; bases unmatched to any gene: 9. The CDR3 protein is CASSLDERERGYNEQFF. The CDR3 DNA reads TGTGCCAGCAGCTTGGACGAGCGGGAGAGGGGTTACAATGAGCAGTTCTTC. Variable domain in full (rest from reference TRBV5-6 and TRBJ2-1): DAGVTQSPTHLIKTRGQQVTLRCSPKSGHDTVSWYQQALGQGPQFIFQYYEEEERQRGNFPDRFSGHQFPNYSSELNVNALLLGDSALYLCASSLDERERGYNEQFFGPGTRLTVL.

The CDR3 spells CASSFMSRTGSTDTQYF. The CDR3 bases are TGTGCCAGCAGTTTTATGTCTCGGACGGGGAGCACAGATACGCAGTATTTT. The chain carries TRBV27 and TRBJ2-3, with a possible D match to TRBD2 (5 bases). Trimming pared 3 bases from V and 0 bases from J, leaving 16 bases between. Per the germline V gene, CDR1 is MNHEY and CDR2 is SMNVEV (reference sequence). The CDR3 has 17 residues.

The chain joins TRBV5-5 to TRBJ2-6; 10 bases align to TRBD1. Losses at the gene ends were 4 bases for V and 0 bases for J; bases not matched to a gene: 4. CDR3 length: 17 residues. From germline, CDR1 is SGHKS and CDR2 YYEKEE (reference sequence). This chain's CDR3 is CASSTDRGYSGANVLTF. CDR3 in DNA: TGTGCCAGCAGCACGGACAGGGGGTACTCTGGGGCCAACGTCCTGACTTTC.

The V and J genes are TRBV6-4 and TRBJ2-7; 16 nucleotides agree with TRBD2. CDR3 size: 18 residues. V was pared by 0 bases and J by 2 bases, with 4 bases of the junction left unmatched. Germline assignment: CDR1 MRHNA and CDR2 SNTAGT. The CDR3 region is CASSDSGLAGGITYEQYF. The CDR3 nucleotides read TGTGCCAGCAGTGACTCGGGACTAGCGGGGGGGATTACCTACGAGCAGTACTTC.

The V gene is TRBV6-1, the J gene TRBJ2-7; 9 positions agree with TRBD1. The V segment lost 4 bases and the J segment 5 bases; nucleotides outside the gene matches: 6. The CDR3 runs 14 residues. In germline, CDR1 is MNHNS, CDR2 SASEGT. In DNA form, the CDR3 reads TGTGCCAGCAGTGTCCGGGACAGGGCCAACGAGCAGTACTTC. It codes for CASSVRDRANEQYF.

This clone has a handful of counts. CDR3 sequence reads: CASSSDQGQGAGEQYF. CDR3 bases: TGTGCCAGCAGTTCTGATCAGGGACAGGGGGCTGGCGAGCAGTACTTC. This rearrangement joins TRBV27 to TRBJ2-7, with 12 nucleotides matching TRBD1. The CDR3 totals 16 residues. Germline V gene lookup returns CDR1 MNHEY and CDR2 SMNVEV (reference sequence). The ends lost 4 bases at V and 6 bases at J; junction bases unmatched: 10.

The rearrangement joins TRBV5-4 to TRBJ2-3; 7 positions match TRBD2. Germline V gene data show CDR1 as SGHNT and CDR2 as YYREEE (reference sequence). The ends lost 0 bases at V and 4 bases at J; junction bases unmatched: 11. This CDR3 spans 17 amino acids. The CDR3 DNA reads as TGTGCCAGCAGCTTGGCCCGGAGGGGCGGGAGAGCAGATACGCAGTATTTT. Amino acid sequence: CASSLARRGGRADTQYF.

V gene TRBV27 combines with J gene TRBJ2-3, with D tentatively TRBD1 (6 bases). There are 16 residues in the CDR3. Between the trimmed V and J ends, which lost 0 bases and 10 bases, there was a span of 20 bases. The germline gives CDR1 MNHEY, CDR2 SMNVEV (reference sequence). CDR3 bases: TGTGCCAGCAGTTTATCGTGGGGGCCTCGAGAGTTTGCGCAGTATTTT. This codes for CASSLSWGPREFAQYF.

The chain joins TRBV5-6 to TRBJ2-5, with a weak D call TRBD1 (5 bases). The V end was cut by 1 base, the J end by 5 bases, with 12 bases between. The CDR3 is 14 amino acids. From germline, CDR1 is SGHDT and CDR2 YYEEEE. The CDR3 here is CASSLPTGWETQYF. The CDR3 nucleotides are TGTGCCAGCAGCTTGCCCACAGGTTGGGAGACCCAGTACTTC.

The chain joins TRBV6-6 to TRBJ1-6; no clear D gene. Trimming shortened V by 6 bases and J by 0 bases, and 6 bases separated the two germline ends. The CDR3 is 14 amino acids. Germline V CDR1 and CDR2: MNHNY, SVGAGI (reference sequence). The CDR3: CASSESSYNSPLHF. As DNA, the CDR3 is TGTGCCAGCAGCGAGAGCTCCTATAATTCACCCCTCCACTTT.

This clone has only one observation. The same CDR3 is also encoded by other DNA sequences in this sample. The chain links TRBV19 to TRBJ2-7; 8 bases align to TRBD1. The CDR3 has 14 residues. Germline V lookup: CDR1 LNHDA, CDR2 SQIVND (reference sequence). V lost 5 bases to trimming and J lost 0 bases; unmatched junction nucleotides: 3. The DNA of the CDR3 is TGTGCCAGTAGTCGCGGGACAGGCTCCTACGAGCAGTACTTC. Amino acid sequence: CASSRGTGSYEQYF. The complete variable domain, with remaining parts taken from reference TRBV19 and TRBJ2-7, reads DGGITQSPKYLFRKEGQNVTLSCEQNLNHDAMYWYRQDPGQGLRLIYYSQIVNDFQKGDIAEGYSVSREKKESFPLTVTSAQKNPTAFYLCASSRGTGSYEQYFGPGTRLTVT.

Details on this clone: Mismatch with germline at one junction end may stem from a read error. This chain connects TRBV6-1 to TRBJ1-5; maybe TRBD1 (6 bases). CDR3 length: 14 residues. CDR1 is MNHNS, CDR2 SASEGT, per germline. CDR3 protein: CASREGQLIWPQHF. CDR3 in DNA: TGTGCCAGCAGGGAAGGACAGCTTATCTGGCCCCAGCATTTT.

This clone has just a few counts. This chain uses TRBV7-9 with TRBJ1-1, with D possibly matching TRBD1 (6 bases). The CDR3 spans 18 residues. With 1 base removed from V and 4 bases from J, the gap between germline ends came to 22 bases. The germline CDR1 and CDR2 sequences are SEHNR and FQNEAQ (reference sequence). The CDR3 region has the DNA TGTGCCAGCAGCTTAGGACGTCTCCGGGACAATAAAGGCACTGAAGCTTTCTTT. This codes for CASSLGRLRDNKGTEAFF.

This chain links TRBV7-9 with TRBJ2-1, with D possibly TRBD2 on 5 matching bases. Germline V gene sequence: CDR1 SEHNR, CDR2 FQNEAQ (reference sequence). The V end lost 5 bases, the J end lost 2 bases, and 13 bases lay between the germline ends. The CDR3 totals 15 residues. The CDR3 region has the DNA TGTGCCAGCAGCCGGACTCTTACCGCCTACAATGAGCAGTTCTTC. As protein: CASSRTLTAYNEQFF.

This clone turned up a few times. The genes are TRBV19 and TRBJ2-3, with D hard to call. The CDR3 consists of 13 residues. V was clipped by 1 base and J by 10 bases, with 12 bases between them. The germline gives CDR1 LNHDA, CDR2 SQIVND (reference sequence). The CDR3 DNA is TGTGCCAGTAGTATAGGGGCCACCTCTCCGCAGTATTTT. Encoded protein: CASSIGATSPQYF.

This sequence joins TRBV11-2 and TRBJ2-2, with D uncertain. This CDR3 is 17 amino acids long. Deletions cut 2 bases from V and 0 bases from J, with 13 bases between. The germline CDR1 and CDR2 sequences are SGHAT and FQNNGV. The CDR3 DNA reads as TGTGCCAGCAGCTTATGGGCAGTCATCGCGAACACCGGGGAGCTGTTTTTT. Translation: CASSLWAVIANTGELFF.

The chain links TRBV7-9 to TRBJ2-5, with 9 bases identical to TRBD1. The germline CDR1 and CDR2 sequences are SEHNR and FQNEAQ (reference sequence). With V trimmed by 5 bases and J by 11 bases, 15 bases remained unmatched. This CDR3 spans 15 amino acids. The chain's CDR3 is CASSRETGGLSEQYF. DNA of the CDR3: TGTGCCAGCAGCCGGGAGACAGGGGGTCTGAGTGAGCAGTACTTC.